This entry describes one TCR beta chain. Its antigen remains undetermined. Per-nucleotide qualities are absent, and no much larger clonotype sits a single base away. The donors were healthy, HIV-negative adults with no recently reported acute infections or vaccinations. Every donor was a Caucasian adult residing in Nashville, Tennessee, USA. CD4+ T cells were enriched through magnetic negative selection, after which naive cells were positively selected on CD45RA and the remaining negative fraction served as the memory subset. Blood was collected by leukapheresis, and PBMCs were isolated by Ficoll-Histopaque density gradient centrifugation and then cryopreserved in liquid nitrogen vapor phase. Analytical flow cytometry was used to check the purity and quantity of every magnetically sorted T cell population. Each sorted fraction had its genomic DNA isolated and then quantified by UV absorbance on a Nanodrop 2000c.

Using the deep immunoSEQ assay, TCR CDR3 regions were amplified from genomic DNA by multiplex PCR. Genomic DNA extracted from each cell subset was distributed evenly over all wells of several immunoSEQ 96-well plates, and each plate served as one replicate. Each replicate PCR for sorted subsets received 200 ng genomic DNA, equal to roughly 30,000 T cell genomes. Purified libraries were quantified with a Qubit 3.0 fluorometer, sized on a Bioanalyzer 2100, and re-quantified with the KAPA Library Quantification kit. Every immunoSEQ 96-well plate was sequenced on a dedicated single-read 150-cycle Illumina NextSeq 550 flow cell. In the authors' own workflow: Because only junctional sequences without quality scores were contained in the immunoSEQ output, filtering matching that applied to full-length reads could not be performed. To assign V/J genes and CDR3, sequences were annotated using PyIR, a Python wrapper for IgBLAST v1.9, with IMGT germline references. Reads were removed for weak V/J assignments (E-value above 1e-6), missing CDR3, stop codons, out-of-frame junctions, or ambiguous translated residues. V3J clonotypes were defined as sequences sharing an identical inferred V gene, J gene, and CDR3 amino acid sequence. To compute the percentage overlap between repertoires, the number of shared unique clonotypes was divided by the size of the smaller repertoire. Richness of each repertoire was evaluated using RTK rarefaction, the Chao1 estimator, and Recon v2.1 estimates of unobserved clonotypes. For all TCRbeta clonotypes obtained by the gDNA method from four donors, generation probabilities were computed with OLGA. TCRdb holds this immuneACCESS table with in-frame rearrangements only. Some clones are missing; in checked studies, unresolved V genes explain under half, and the rest has no known cause. V and J calls and clone size come straight from that table; D and trimming were deduced from the DNA. Recorded for this sample are roughly 1 million clones; roughly 74% of them occurred a single time. Approximately 0.52% of the sample is in the top ten clones.

The data derive from a study of shared clonotypes between healthy human individuals (dated by TCRdb to about 2020). Study-wide context: Two women and a few men aged 18 to 49 years were included in the cohort. To increase sequencing depth and limit assay-specific biases, TCR repertoire library preparation and sequencing were carried out by different laboratories using diverse techniques. For each donor, CD4 naive and CD4 memory were each given three plates, CD8 naive was given two plates, and CD8 memory was given one plate. To estimate repertoire size and how much clonotype sharing occurs between individuals, the study deeply sequenced the blood TCR repertoires of roughly 5 healthy adults. Leukapheresis yielded between about 0.8 and 9.5 billion PBMCs per donor.

Study-level results and caveats: Sampling was restricted to blood, and TCR repertoires in tissues likely differ from the TCR repertoires found in blood. When a handful of donors were compared, the shared fraction of clonotypes was around 5.1% for naive CD4, 3.5% to 4% for naive CD8, more than 2% for memory CD4, and roughly 0.4% for memory CD8. Because the study included only a small number of donors, the genetic and exposure-history diversity represented was limited. Naive subsets generally had larger estimated clonotype richness than memory subsets did. Clonotypes shared by all four sorted-subset donors showed higher generation probabilities than non-shared clonotypes. Based on pairwise subsampling, the degree of clonotype sharing among donors was expected to be affected by sequencing depth. Incomplete sequencing was indicated by rarefaction of sorted-subset datasets, despite the large sequencing depth.

V ends up 8 bases short and J 3 bases short, with an unmatched junction base count of 6. The CDR3 numbers 15 residues from cysteine through phenylalanine. Just CDR3 DNA is preserved here, 45 bases in frame from base 1. CDR1 LNHDA and CDR2 SQIVND are derived from the germline V gene (reference sequence). The sequencing input was memory CD4+ T cells from PBMCs. Interpreted using the paper, the cell subset or site label stands for: CD45RA-negative fraction. This clonotype originated in a man between 18 and 35 years old in good health. Some clones in this sample may be carry-over from other donors' samples. The receptor chain draws on TRBV19 and TRBJ2-3; 12 bases in between match TRBD2. The sequence in DNA is TGTGCCAGTCAGCTAGCGGGAGGGATAACAGATACGCAGTATTTT. Translated, it reads CASQLAGGITDTQYF.